These 6 T cell receptor beta chains were all obtained from the same sample, sequenced in a study of blood T cell repertoires in COVID-19. Measured with immunoSEQ multiplex PCR; TCRdb has only the in-frame clones, and not every one. Among tens of thousands of clones, over 80% were seen once, and the ten largest hold about two thirds. The specimen was peripheral blood. These receptors were obtained from a man in his 70s with acute or convalescent COVID-19.

The chain uses TRBV30 and TRBJ1-4; the D gene is possibly TRBD1 (6 bases). V lost 1 base and J lost 14, with 20 bases in between. There are 14 residues in the CDR3. Germline V CDR1 and CDR2: GTSNPN, SVGIG (reference sequence). CDR3: CAWSADTGRGKLFF. CDR3 nucleotide sequence: TGTGCCTGGAGTGCGGACACGGGCAGGGGAAAGCTGTTTTTT. Full variable domain (remainder filled in from reference TRBV30 and TRBJ1-4): SQTIHQWPATLVQPVGSPLSLECTVEGTSNPNLYWYRQAAGRGLQLLFYSVGIGQISSEVPQNLSASRPQDRQFILSSKKLLLSDSGFYLCAWSADTGRGKLFFGSGTQLSVL.

The gene calls are TRBV9 and TRBJ2-2; tentative D call: TRBD1 (5 bases). This CDR3 is built from 14 residues. Germline-derived CDR1 and CDR2 are SGDLS and YYNGEE. V lost 5 bases, J lost 1 base, and 9 bases lay in between. This CDR3 is CASSDRRNTGELFF. Written as DNA, the CDR3 is TGTGCCAGCAGTGACAGAAGGAACACCGGGGAGCTGTTTTTT.

The chain couples TRBV19 to TRBJ1-6; D is perhaps TRBD1 (5 bases). The V gene lost 7 bases and the J gene lost 5 bases, with 12 bases spanning the gap. The CDR3 is made up of 14 amino acids. Germline loops: CDR1 LNHDA, CDR2 SQIVND (reference sequence). In nucleotides, the CDR3 is TGTGCCAGTATGGGCGGGACGGATAATTCACCCCTCCACTTT. As protein: CASMGGTDNSPLHF.

In its sample, this clone was seen once. The chain couples TRBV19 to TRBJ2-5; D is possibly TRBD1 (6 bases). The CDR3 consists of 13 residues. Germline CDR1 reads LNHDA; CDR2 reads SQIVND (reference sequence). V lost 6 bases to trimming and J lost 5 bases, with 13 bases between them. In DNA, the CDR3 is TGTGCCAGTAGAACAGGGAATGAGGAGACCCAGTACTTC. Protein: CASRTGNEETQYF. The full variable domain, its missing parts supplied by reference TRBV19 and TRBJ2-5, is DGGITQSPKYLFRKEGQNVTLSCEQNLNHDAMYWYRQDPGQGLRLIYYSQIVNDFQKGDIAEGYSVSREKKESFPLTVTSAQKNPTAFYLCASRTGNEETQYFGPGTRLLVL.

The CDR3 sequence is CASSLGDTEKLFF. DNA for the CDR3: TGTGCCAGCAGCTTGGGGGACACTGAAAAACTGTTTTTT. This chain links TRBV7-9 with TRBJ1-4; a possible D gene is TRBD1 (6 bases). Germline loops: CDR1 SEHNR, CDR2 FQNEAQ (reference sequence). V dropped 3 bases and J dropped 7 bases, with 9 bases sitting between them. This CDR3 has 13 residues. Full variable domain (remainder filled in from reference TRBV7-9 and TRBJ1-4): DTGVSQNPRHKITKRGQNVTFRCDPISEHNRLYWYRQTLGQGPEFLTYFQNEAQLEKSRLLSDRFSAERPKGSFSTLEIQRTEQGDSAMYLCASSLGDTEKLFFGSGTQLSVL.

The chain is built from TRBV5-5 and TRBJ2-5; 7 bases match TRBD2. The germline V gene has CDR1 SGHKS and CDR2 YYEKEE (reference sequence). The CDR3 has 15 amino acids. The V segment lost 4 bases and the J segment 1 base; nucleotides outside the gene matches: 7. In DNA form, the CDR3 reads TGTGCCAGCAGCCCACTCGGGGGGTCCCAAGAGACCCAGTACTTC. Its protein is CASSPLGGSQETQYF. Filled out from reference TRBV5-5 and TRBJ2-5, the complete variable domain reads DAGVTQSPTHLIKTRGQQVTLRCSPISGHKSVSWYQQVLGQGPQFIFQYYEKEERGRGNFPDRFSARQFPNYSSELNVNALLLGDSALYLCASSPLGGSQETQYFGPGTRLLVL.